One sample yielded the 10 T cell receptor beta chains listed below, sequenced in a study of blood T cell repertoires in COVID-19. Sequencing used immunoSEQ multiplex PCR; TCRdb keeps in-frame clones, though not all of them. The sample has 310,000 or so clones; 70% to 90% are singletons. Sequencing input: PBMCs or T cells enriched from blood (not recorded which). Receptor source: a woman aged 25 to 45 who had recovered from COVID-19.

For the CDR3, the DNA is TGTGCCAGCTCACCACCAGACAAGAGGAACACTGAAGCTTTCTTT. Translating it yields CASSPPDKRNTEAFF. The chain carries TRBV18 and TRBJ1-1, with D unresolved. V dropped 0 bases and J dropped 1 base, with 9 bases sitting between them. Per the germline V gene, CDR1 is KGHSH and CDR2 is LQKENI. The CDR3 is 15 residues long.

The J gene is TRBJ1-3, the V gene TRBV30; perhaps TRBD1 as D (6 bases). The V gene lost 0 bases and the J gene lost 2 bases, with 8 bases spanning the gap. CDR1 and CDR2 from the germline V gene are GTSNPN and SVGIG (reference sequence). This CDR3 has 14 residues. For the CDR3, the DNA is TGTGCCTGGAGTGTAGGGGGAGCTGGAAACACCATATATTTT. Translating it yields CAWSVGGAGNTIYF.

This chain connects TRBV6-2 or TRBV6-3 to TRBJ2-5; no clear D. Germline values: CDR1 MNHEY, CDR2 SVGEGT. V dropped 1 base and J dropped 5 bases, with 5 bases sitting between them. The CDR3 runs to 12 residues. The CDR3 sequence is CASSYFSETQYF. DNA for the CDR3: TGTGCCAGCAGTTACTTCTCCGAGACCCAGTACTTC.

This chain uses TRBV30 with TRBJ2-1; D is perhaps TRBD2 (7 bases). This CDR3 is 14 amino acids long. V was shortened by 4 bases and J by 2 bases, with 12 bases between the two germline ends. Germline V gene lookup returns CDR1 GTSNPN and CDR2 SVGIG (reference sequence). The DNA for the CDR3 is TGTGCCTGGACCTGGGGGGGGCCCTACAATGAGCAGTTCTTC. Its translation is CAWTWGGPYNEQFF.

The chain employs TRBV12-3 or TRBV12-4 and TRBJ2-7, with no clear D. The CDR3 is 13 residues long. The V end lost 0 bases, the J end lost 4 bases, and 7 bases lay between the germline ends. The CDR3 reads CASSLASGYEQYF. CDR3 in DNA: TGTGCCAGCAGTTTAGCGTCAGGTTACGAGCAGTACTTC.

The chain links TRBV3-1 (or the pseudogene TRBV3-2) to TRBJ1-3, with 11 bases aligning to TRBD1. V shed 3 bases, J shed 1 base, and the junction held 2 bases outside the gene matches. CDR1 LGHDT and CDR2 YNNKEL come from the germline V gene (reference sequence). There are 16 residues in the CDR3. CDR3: CASSHGQGASGNTIYF. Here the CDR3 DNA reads TGTGCCAGCAGCCATGGACAGGGGGCTTCTGGAAACACCATATATTTT.

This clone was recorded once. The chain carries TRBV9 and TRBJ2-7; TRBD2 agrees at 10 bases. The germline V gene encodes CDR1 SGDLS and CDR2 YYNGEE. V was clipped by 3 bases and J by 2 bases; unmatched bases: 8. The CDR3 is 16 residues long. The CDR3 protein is CASSAAGGAIPYEQYF. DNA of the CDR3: TGTGCCAGCAGCGCAGCGGGGGGGGCAATTCCCTACGAGCAGTACTTC.

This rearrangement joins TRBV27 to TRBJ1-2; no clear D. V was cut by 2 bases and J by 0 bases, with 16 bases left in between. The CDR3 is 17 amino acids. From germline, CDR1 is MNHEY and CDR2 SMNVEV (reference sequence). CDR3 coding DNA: TGTGCCAGCAGTTTAAGCGTCTCGGACGGGGCTAACTATGGCTACACCTTC. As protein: CASSLSVSDGANYGYTF.

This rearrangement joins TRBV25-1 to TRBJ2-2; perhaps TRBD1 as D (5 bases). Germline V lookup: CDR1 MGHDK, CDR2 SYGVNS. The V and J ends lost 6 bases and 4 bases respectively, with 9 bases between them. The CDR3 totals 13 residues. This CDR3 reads CASSREFTGELFF. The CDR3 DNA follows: TGTGCCAGCAGCAGGGAATTCACCGGGGAGCTGTTTTTT.

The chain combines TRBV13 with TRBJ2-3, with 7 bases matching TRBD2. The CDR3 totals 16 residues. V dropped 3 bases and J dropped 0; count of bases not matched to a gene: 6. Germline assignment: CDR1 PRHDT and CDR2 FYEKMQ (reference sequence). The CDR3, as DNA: TGTGCCAGCAGCTTCTACACTAGCGTCAGCACAGATACGCAGTATTTT. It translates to CASSFYTSVSTDTQYF.